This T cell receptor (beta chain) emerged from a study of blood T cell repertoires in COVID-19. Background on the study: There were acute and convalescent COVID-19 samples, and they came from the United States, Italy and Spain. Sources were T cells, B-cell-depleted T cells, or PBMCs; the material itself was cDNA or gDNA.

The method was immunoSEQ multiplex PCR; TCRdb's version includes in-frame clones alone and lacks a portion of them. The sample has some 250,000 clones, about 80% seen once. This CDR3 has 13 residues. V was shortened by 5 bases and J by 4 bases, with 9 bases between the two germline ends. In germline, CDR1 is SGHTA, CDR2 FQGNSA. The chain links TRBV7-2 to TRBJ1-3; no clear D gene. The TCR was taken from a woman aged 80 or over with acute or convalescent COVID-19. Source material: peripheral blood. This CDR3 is CASSPVGGNTIYF. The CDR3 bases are TGTGCCAGCAGCCCCGTTGGCGGAAACACCATATATTTT.